Each of the 26 T cell receptor beta chains below was sequenced from the same sample in a study of metastatic and nonmetastatic thyroid tumors. No patient received treatment before thyroid surgery. TCRdb re-clonotyped the PCR reads via MiXCR. Seen here are 45,000 to 60,000 clones, around a sixth observed once, and the top ten hold just under 3%. Sequencing was done on a sample of blood. The receptor source for this set is a female donor with papillary thyroid cancer or a benign thyroid nodule (not recorded which). Some clones in this sample may be carry-over from other donors' samples.

In its sample, this clone was seen many times. The rearrangement joins TRBV27 to TRBJ2-1; perhaps TRBD1 as D (5 bases). Germline lookup yields CDR1 MNHEY and CDR2 SMNVEV (reference sequence). The CDR3 sequence is 14 residues long. The V end was cut by 9 bases, the J end by 3 bases, with 15 bases between. The CDR3, as DNA: TGTGCCAGTCGGTTCCAGGGCGTCTACAATGAGCAGTTCTTC. As protein: CASRFQGVYNEQFF.

This clone has ten or more counts. The gene calls are TRBV20-1 and TRBJ1-6; the match to TRBD1 covers 9 bases. Germline-derived CDR1 and CDR2 are DFQATT and SNEGSKA (reference sequence). The CDR3 has 15 residues. The V segment lost 2 bases and the J segment 5 bases; nucleotides outside the gene matches: 4. CDR3 residues: CSARSGTGNNSPLHF. The DNA for the CDR3 is TGCAGTGCTAGATCCGGGACAGGGAATAATTCACCCCTCCACTTT.

The J gene is TRBJ2-7, the V gene TRBV9; D may be TRBD2 (6 bases). The CDR3 consists of 14 residues. Trimming left V 9 bases short and J 6 bases short, with 22 bases between. Germline V gene sequence: CDR1 SGDLS, CDR2 YYNGEE. The CDR3 here is CAIIVVGSPTEQYF. CDR3 in DNA: TGTGCCATCATCGTAGTCGGGAGCCCAACCGAGCAGTACTTC.

This clone has a count of ten or more. A read error may be the cause here, since a much bigger clone is one base away. Other DNA sequences in this sample translate to the same CDR3. The gene calls are TRBV27 and TRBJ2-7; TRBD2 matches at 13 bases. With 6 bases clipped from V and 7 bases from J, the junction kept 9 bases outside the gene matches. Germline CDR1 MNHEY, CDR2 SMNVEV (reference sequence). This CDR3 has 15 residues. This chain's CDR3 is CASSPGLAGVQEQYF. In DNA, the CDR3 is TGTGCCAGCAGCCCAGGACTAGCGGGAGTTCAGGAGCAGTACTTC.

At least ten counts were recorded for this clone. CDR3 in DNA: TGTGCCAGCAGCAGGGACAGTTACAATGAGCAGTTCTTC. It yields the protein CASSRDSYNEQFF. This chain links TRBV12-3 or TRBV12-4 with TRBJ2-1, with 7 bases identical to TRBD1. The CDR3 has 13 amino acids. The J segment lost 4 bases and the V segment lost 6 bases, leaving 3 bases of the junction unmatched.

In regard to this clone: This may stem from a read error, because a much larger clone lies one nucleotide away. The chain recombines TRBV10-3 with TRBJ2-3, with D uncertain. The V gene lost 8 bases and the J gene lost 1 base, with 10 bases spanning the gap. CDR3 length equals 13 residues. Germline V CDR1 and CDR2: ENHRY, SYGVKD. As DNA, the CDR3 is TGTGCCATCCATGCGGACCGCACAGATACGCAGTATTTT. It encodes CAIHADRTDTQYF.

This clone has a count of ten or more. Other DNA sequences from this sample encode an identical CDR3 as well. The V and J genes are TRBV28 and TRBJ2-7; D could derive from TRBD1 or TRBD2 (5 bases each). Per the germline V gene, CDR1 is MDHEN and CDR2 is SYDVKM. V lost 7 bases and J lost 0, with 16 bases in between. This CDR3 comprises 15 residues. CDR3 loop: CASTLSSGPSYEQYF. DNA of the CDR3: TGTGCCAGCACCCTGAGTTCGGGACCCTCCTACGAGCAGTACTTC.

This clone was seen a few times. Written as DNA, the CDR3 is TGTGCCAGCATCCAGATCGGTTTAGGTGGCCGGGATACGCAGTATTTT. Amino acid sequence: CASIQIGLGGRDTQYF. The V and J genes are TRBV4-2 and TRBJ2-3; no clear D gene. Germline assignment: CDR1 LGHNA and CDR2 YNFKEQ. The V end was cut by 7 bases, the J end by 6 bases, with 23 bases between. CDR3 length: 16 residues.

The chain is built from TRBV28 and TRBJ2-4, with D hard to call. The CDR3 is 17 amino acids. V was pared by 6 bases and J by 0 bases, with 18 bases between. Germline V gives CDR1 MDHEN, CDR2 SYDVKM. The CDR3 reads CASSPARLDIAKNIQYF. CDR3 DNA sequence: TGTGCCAGCAGCCCTGCACGGTTAGATATAGCCAAAAACATTCAGTACTTC.

Note on this clone: Compared with germline, one end of the junction differs, possibly owing to a read error. The chain has TRBV2 and TRBJ1-6, with D maybe TRBD1 (5 bases). From germline, CDR1 is SNHLY and CDR2 FYNNEI. The CDR3 runs 15 residues. The CDR3 sequence: CASNGGSGPCSPLHF. CDR3 nucleotides: TGTGCCAGCAATGGGGGGTCAGGGCCCTGCTCACCCCTCCATTTT.

A few counts support this clone. Mismatch with germline at one junction end may stem from a read error. The gene calls are TRBV28 and TRBJ1-2; D is unclear. Germline V gives CDR1 MDHEN, CDR2 SYDVKM. This CDR3 comprises 13 residues. DNA of the CDR3: TGTGCCAGCACTCGGGATTTTCCCTATTGCTACACCTTC. It codes for CASTRDFPYCYTF.

In its sample, this clone was seen once. V is TRBV20-1 and J is TRBJ2-7; 9 nucleotides align to TRBD1. V dropped 5 bases and J dropped 13; count of bases not matched to a gene: 12. Germline CDR1 is DFQATT and CDR2 is SNEGSKA (reference sequence). This CDR3 spans 12 amino acids. This chain's CDR3 is CSAPGQGYGHYF. The CDR3 DNA is TGCAGTGCTCCGGGACAGGGATACGGGCATTACTTC.

This clone was counted between two and nine times. Given a much more abundant clone one base away, this may be a read error. V is TRBV29-1 and J is TRBJ2-3; TRBD2 might be the D (6 bases). V lost 8 bases, J lost 6 bases, and 24 bases lay in between. CDR3 length: 15 amino acids. Germline CDR1 is SQVTM and CDR2 is ANQGSEA. CDR3 nucleotide sequence: TGCAGCATCGTGGTGGCTAGCGCCCCCGCGGATACGCAGTATTTT. Encoded protein: CSIVVASAPADTQYF.

This clone was counted many times. The chain couples TRBV6-1 to TRBJ2-3; D is uncertain. CDR1 and CDR2 (germline): MNHNS, SASEGT. Trimming removed 6 bases from V and 6 bases from J, with 10 bases in between. This CDR3 region has 12 residues. The CDR3 spells CASRLPMDTQYF. CDR3 sequence (DNA): TGTGCCAGCAGGCTTCCGATGGATACGCAGTATTTT.

Comment on this clone: With a much larger clone just one base away, this may be a read error. The chain is built from TRBV20-1 and TRBJ2-3, with D perhaps matching TRBD2 (5 bases). In germline, CDR1 is DFQATT, CDR2 SNEGSKA (reference sequence). This CDR3 has 14 residues. The CDR3 loop is CSGIANPSTYTQYF. Here the CDR3 DNA reads TGCAGTGGTATAGCGAATCCGAGCACATATACGCAGTATTTT.

This chain connects TRBV6-1 to TRBJ2-7, with 8 positions matching TRBD1. CDR1 and CDR2 (germline): MNHNS, SASEGT. This CDR3 is 13 amino acids long. With 9 bases clipped from V and 7 bases from J, the junction kept 11 bases outside the gene matches. The CDR3 nucleotides are TGTGCCAGAGGAATAGCAGGGGGCGCAGAGCAGTACTTC. Translating gives CARGIAGGAEQYF.

This clone was seen only a few times. An end of the junction does not agree with germline; a read error may underlie this. The genes are TRBV24-1 and TRBJ1-1; a weak D match, TRBD1 (6 bases). The CDR3 extends over 16 amino acids. The germline V gene has CDR1 KGHDR and CDR2 SFDVKD. CDR3 bases: TGTGCCACCATGTTACAGGGTGAAGGCCTTGACACTGAAGCTCTCTTT. It specifies CATMLQGEGLDTEALF.

This clone appeared many times. The chain is built from TRBV9 and TRBJ1-2, with TRBD1 identical over 7 bases. V was pared by 4 bases and J by 2 bases, with 11 bases of the junction left unmatched. This CDR3 region has 16 residues. From germline, CDR1 is SGDLS and CDR2 YYNGEE. CDR3 amino acids: CASSQGQASLNYGYTF. CDR3 nucleotides: TGTGCCAGCAGCCAAGGACAGGCCTCGCTCAACTATGGCTACACCTTC.

There are many counts of this clone. The rearrangement uses TRBV19 and TRBJ2-7; D is tentatively TRBD1 or TRBD2 (5 bases each). The germline V gene has CDR1 LNHDA and CDR2 SQIVND (reference sequence). This CDR3 comprises 15 residues. V lost 5 bases and J lost 2, with 16 bases in between. The CDR3 nucleotides are TGTGCCAGTAGTGCCCCCGGGACGGTTCCCTACGAGCAGTACTTC. It translates to CASSAPGTVPYEQYF.

This clone was observed at least ten times. This chain connects TRBV4-1 to TRBJ1-3; D unresolved. Germline V lookup: CDR1 MGHRA, CDR2 YSYEKL. The CDR3 has 15 residues. V lost 4 bases to trimming and J lost 1 base, with 11 bases between them. As DNA, the CDR3 is TGCGCCAGCAGCCCGTACGGGGTTTCTGGAAACACCATATATTTT. This gives the protein CASSPYGVSGNTIYF.

V is TRBV6-4 and J is TRBJ1-6; a possible D gene is TRBD1 (5 bases). Germline CDR1 MRHNA, CDR2 SNTAGT. The ends were cut back, 3 bases at V and 6 bases at J, with 6 bases in the middle. CDR3 length equals 13 residues. Here the CDR3 reads CASSEGLNSPLHF. The DNA for the CDR3 is TGTGCCAGCAGTGAGGGGCTTAATTCACCCCTCCACTTT.

This clone was counted many times. Other DNA sequences from this sample encode an identical CDR3 as well. V is TRBV6-1 and J is TRBJ2-5; 7 bases agree with TRBD2. This CDR3 comprises 13 residues. With V trimmed by 4 bases and J by 5 bases, 4 bases remained unmatched. CDR1 MNHNS and CDR2 SASEGT come from the germline V gene. The CDR3 bases are TGTGCCAGCAGTGCGGGAGGTCGGGAGACCCAGTACTTC. This encodes CASSAGGRETQYF.

There are many counts of this clone. CDR3 sequence (DNA): TGTGCCAGCAGTCCATACGGGACAGGCACTGAAGCTTTCTTT. Translated: CASSPYGTGTEAFF. The V and J genes are TRBV27 and TRBJ1-1; 8 nucleotides match TRBD1. With 5 bases clipped from V and 4 bases from J, the junction kept 6 bases outside the gene matches. CDR3 length equals 14 residues. Germline V gene data show CDR1 as MNHEY and CDR2 as SMNVEV (reference sequence).

This clone showed up many times. This rearrangement joins TRBV5-5 to TRBJ1-1, with 7 bases fitting TRBD1. With 4 bases clipped from V and 4 bases from J, the junction kept 7 bases outside the gene matches. This CDR3 has 14 residues. Germline V gives CDR1 SGHKS, CDR2 YYEKEE (reference sequence). The CDR3 spells CASSADRSTTEAFF. CDR3 DNA: TGTGCCAGCAGCGCGGACAGGAGTACCACTGAAGCTTTCTTT.

This clone was counted ten times or more. The gene calls are TRBV6-1 and TRBJ1-1; no clear D. The ends were cut back, 7 bases at V and 1 base at J, with 7 bases in the middle. The germline V gene encodes CDR1 MNHNS and CDR2 SASEGT. The CDR3 runs 12 residues. CDR3 DNA: TGTGCCAGCACCAGTAAGAACACTGAAGCTTTCTTT. This codes for CASTSKNTEAFF.

This clone is a singleton in its sample. A read error may be the cause here, since a much bigger clone is one base away. V is TRBV11-1 and J is TRBJ2-7; no definite D call. CDR3 length: 13 residues. Germline CDR1 reads SGHAT; CDR2 reads FQDESV (reference sequence). V was shortened by 2 bases and J by 11 bases, with 16 bases between the two germline ends. The CDR3 DNA follows: TGTGCCAGCAGCTTAAGGTCGACCCTGCGGAAGTACTTC. Protein product: CASSLRSTLRKYF.